These 2 T cell receptor beta chains were sequenced from one sample in a study of T-cell reconstitution after alpha-beta-depleted transplantation in children (TCRdb year 2016). This sample's treatment or condition label indicates: allogeneic hematopoietic cell transplantation with graft depleted of TCRalphabeta T cells and CD19 B cells. Receptor libraries were prepared by PCR. Sequencing was performed on an Illumina HiSeq 2500. TCR library preparation used molecular barcoding, with unique molecular identifiers applied to normalize quantification of the TCRbeta repertoire. TCRdb reran the public reads through fastp at Q25 and MiXCR, keeping productive beta chains. Records with the same CDR3 protein are collapsed into one entry carrying the most frequent genes and DNA. Within this sample are fewer than 350,000 distinct CDR3 sequences, with 10% of them counted one time only. The ten largest clones represent 7.5% of the sample.

The source was PBMCs, collected before TCRalphabeta/CD19-depleted stem cell transplant. Receptor source: a boy under three years old with acute myeloid leukemia, due to receive a stem cell transplant.

In its sample, this clonotype was seen many times. The V call is TRBV20-1, the J call TRBJ2-7; D gene uncertain. The CDR3 contains 14 residues. Trimming cost V 1 base and J 3 bases, with 13 bases left between them. The germline gives CDR1 DFQATT, CDR2 SNEGSKA (reference sequence). The CDR3 DNA follows: TGCAGTGCTAGAGTAGGAGACCGATTCTACGAGCAGTACTTC. This encodes CSARVGDRFYEQYF.

This clonotype has at least ten counts. The chain has TRBV29-1 and TRBJ2-7; 11 positions agree with TRBD2. The V segment lost 4 bases and the J segment 1 base; nucleotides outside the gene matches: 9. The CDR3 spans 16 residues. CDR1 and CDR2 (germline): SQVTM, ANQGSEA. In DNA, the CDR3 is TGCAGCGTTGTCGGTAGCGGGAGGGCCGGGTCCTACGAGCAGTACTTC. This sequence encodes CSVVGSGRAGSYEQYF.